The TCR beta chain under discussion was sequenced for a study of CD8 T cells in Susac syndrome. The CDR3 loop spans 12 amino acids. CDR1 and CDR2 from the germline V gene are MDHEN and SYDVKM. The V end lost 5 bases, the J end lost 5 bases, and 10 bases lay between the germline ends. After extraction with the RNeasy kit, roughly 0.45 to 1 ug of the RNA was reverse transcribed using random hexamers. TCRdb reprocessed the immunoSEQ multiplex PCR reads with MiXCR, giving one entry per CDR3 protein. The sample contains about 140,000 distinct CDR3 sequences, 85% to 95% of which appear only once. This TCR derives from a human donor in good health. Material: CD8+ T cells from PBMCs. The genes are TRBV28 and TRBJ2-7; a possible D gene is TRBD1 (6 bases). Written as DNA, the CDR3 is TGTGCCAGCAGTACAGGGTCCCACGAGCAGTACTTC. The encoded protein is CASSTGSHEQYF.